One and the same sample provided the 20 T cell receptor beta chains below, sequenced in a study of shared clonotypes between healthy human individuals. Assay: immunoSEQ multiplex PCR; the TCRdb copy retains only in-frame clones and omits some. The data contain 780,000 or so clones, 55% to 80% of them singletons. Material: memory CD4+ T cells sorted from blood. Documented subset: CD45RA-negative fraction. The receptors come from a woman aged 25 to 45 in good health.

This clone was counted at least ten times. V usage is TRBV7-9 and J usage is TRBJ2-1; TRBD2 matches 9 bases. The V segment lost 7 bases and the J segment 7 bases; nucleotides outside the gene matches: 8. CDR1 and CDR2 (germline): SEHNR, FQNEAQ (reference sequence). This CDR3 spans 14 amino acids. CDR3 loop: CASTAYSGSNEQFF. The CDR3 DNA reads TGTGCCAGCACGGCCTATAGCGGGAGTAATGAGCAGTTCTTC.

Turning to this clone: At the DNA level, this CDR3 is encoded by other sequences in the same sample as well. This chain links TRBV5-1 with TRBJ1-2; D is uncertain. The V and J ends lost 0 bases and 2 bases respectively, with 11 bases between them. Germline V lookup: CDR1 SGHRS, CDR2 YFSETQ. This CDR3 spans 15 amino acids. This CDR3 is CASSLGHEGNYGYTF. In DNA form, the CDR3 reads TGCGCCAGCAGCTTGGGACACGAGGGCAACTATGGCTACACCTTC.

This chain uses TRBV25-1 with TRBJ2-7; D perhaps matches TRBD1 (5 bases). Germline CDR1 is MGHDK and CDR2 is SYGVNS. There are 16 residues in the CDR3. V dropped 1 base and J dropped 4 bases, with 17 bases sitting between them. CDR3 sequence reads: CASSELRRTGVYEQYF. In DNA, the CDR3 is TGTGCCAGCAGTGAATTGCGGCGTACAGGTGTATACGAGCAGTACTTC.

The V and J genes are TRBV21-1 and TRBJ2-7; TRBD2 is the table's D call, not checked against the DNA. TRBV21-1 is marked as a pseudogene. CDR3 size: 14 residues. The CDR3 loop reads CASSSPTRLDEQYF. The CDR3 DNA sequence: TGTGCCAGCAGCTCGCCTACAAGACTAGACGAGCAGTACTTC.

This rearrangement joins TRBV15 to TRBJ2-5; TRBD1 or TRBD2 may be the D gene (6 bases each). With 1 base removed from V and 4 bases from J, the gap between germline ends came to 10 bases. Germline V gene sequence: CDR1 LNHNV, CDR2 YYDKDF (reference sequence). There are 14 residues in the CDR3. CDR3 coding DNA: TGTGCCACCAGCAGAGCCCCGGGGGCAGAGACCCAGTACTTC. Protein product: CATSRAPGAETQYF.

The chain is built from TRBV2 and TRBJ2-3; D is unclear. The CDR3 has 12 amino acids. Trimming pared 1 base from V and 6 bases from J, leaving 5 bases between. CDR1 is SNHLY and CDR2 is FYNNEI in the germline V gene. The CDR3 loop reads CASSEGLDTQYF. In DNA, the CDR3 is TGTGCCAGCAGTGAAGGACTGGATACGCAGTATTTT.

The rearrangement uses TRBV6-5 and TRBJ2-3, with a tentative D call TRBD2 (6 bases). Germline lookup yields CDR1 MNHEY and CDR2 SVGAGI. The CDR3 has 14 residues. Trimming removed 6 bases from V and 4 bases from J, with 14 bases in between. CDR3: CASRRERTPDTQYF. The DNA of the CDR3 is TGTGCCAGCAGGCGGGAACGGACCCCAGATACGCAGTATTTT.

This clone has only a few counts. Germline is not matched at one junction end, which may reflect a read error. At the DNA level, this CDR3 is encoded by other sequences in the same sample as well. The rearrangement links TRBV27 to TRBJ2-7, with TRBD2 matching 11 bases. Germline assignment: CDR1 MNHEY and CDR2 SMNVEV (reference sequence). This CDR3 region has 16 residues. CDR3 bases: TGTGCCAGCAGTTCCCTGACTAGCGGGATCTCCCACGAGCAGTACTTC. This encodes CASSSLTSGISHEQYF.

The V and J genes are TRBV5-1 and TRBJ2-3, with TRBD2 identical over 12 bases. V lost 3 bases and J lost 6; bases outside the gene matches: 8. CDR1 is SGHRS and CDR2 is YFSETQ in the germline V gene. This CDR3 comprises 16 residues. The CDR3 DNA follows: TGCGCCAGCAGCTCCGGACTAGCGGGAATTATCGATACGCAGTATTTT. Its protein is CASSSGLAGIIDTQYF.

The chain is built from TRBV7-2 and TRBJ2-5; D not resolved. Germline V CDR1 and CDR2: SGHTA, FQGNSA. CDR3 length: 14 residues. V lost 0 bases and J lost 3, with 8 bases in between. CDR3 DNA sequence: TGTGCCAGCAGCTTAGCTGGCAGTAAAGAGACCCAGTACTTC. It codes for CASSLAGSKETQYF. The whole variable domain, filled in from reference TRBV7-2 and TRBJ2-5, reads GAGVSQSPSNKVTEKGKDVELRCDPISGHTALYWYRQSLGQGLEFLIYFQGNSAPDKSGLPSDRFSAERTGGSVSTLTIQRTQQEDSAVYLCASSLAGSKETQYFGPGTRLLVL.

The V gene is TRBV30, the J gene TRBJ2-5; perhaps D is TRBD1 or TRBD2 (5 bases each). The J call may not be correct, given that the DNA end is closer to TRBJ2-7. The CDR3 contains 13 residues. Per the germline V gene, CDR1 is GTSNPN and CDR2 is SVGIG (reference sequence). In DNA, the CDR3 is TGTGCCTTCCGGATGGGGGTTTCCTACGAGCAGTACTTC. This encodes CAFRMGVSYEQYF.

This sequence joins TRBV18 and TRBJ2-1, with a weak D call TRBD1 (5 bases). The length of the CDR3 is 12 residues. Germline loops: CDR1 KGHSH, CDR2 LQKENI. V was shortened by 5 bases and J by 8 bases, with 10 bases between the two germline ends. The CDR3 spells CASSTTEDEQFF. The CDR3 DNA reads as TGTGCCAGCTCAACGACAGAGGATGAGCAGTTCTTC.

The genes are TRBV6-5 and TRBJ2-7; D might be TRBD2 (5 bases). The CDR3 has 15 amino acids. The germline V and J ends were trimmed by 2 bases and 4 bases, with 15 bases remaining between them. The germline V gene encodes CDR1 MNHEY and CDR2 SVGAGI. CDR3 protein: CASSYSSEVIYEQYF. For the CDR3, the DNA is TGTGCCAGCAGTTACAGTAGCGAGGTGATATACGAGCAGTACTTC.

V and J are TRBV7-9 and TRBJ2-2; possible D gene TRBD2, 5 bases. CDR1 and CDR2 from the germline V gene are SEHNR and FQNEAQ (reference sequence). CDR3 length equals 13 residues. V was clipped by 3 bases and J by 6 bases, with 8 bases between them. The CDR3 loop reads CASSFYGAGELFF. The CDR3 DNA reads as TGTGCCAGCAGCTTTTACGGGGCCGGGGAGCTGTTTTTT.

The chain couples TRBV7-3 to TRBJ2-1; TRBD2 aligns across 9 bases. With 3 bases clipped from V and 4 bases from J, the junction kept 4 bases outside the gene matches. This CDR3 region has 15 residues. Germline CDR1 is SGHTA and CDR2 is FQGTGA. CDR3 sequence reads: CASSFSGSAYNEQFF. The CDR3, as DNA: TGTGCCAGCAGCTTTAGCGGGAGCGCTTACAATGAGCAGTTCTTC.

This sequence joins TRBV19 and TRBJ1-1, with 7 bases that match TRBD1. Losses at the gene ends were 8 bases for V and 4 bases for J; bases not matched to a gene: 7. Germline loops: CDR1 LNHDA, CDR2 SQIVND (reference sequence). The CDR3 covers 13 residues. CDR3 region: CASAKDRATEAFF. The CDR3 DNA reads TGTGCCAGTGCGAAAGACAGGGCCACTGAAGCTTTCTTT.

The chain carries TRBV18 and TRBJ2-5, with a possible D match to TRBD1 (6 bases). Trimming pared 3 bases from V and 2 bases from J, leaving 13 bases between. The germline gives CDR1 KGHSH, CDR2 LQKENI. CDR3 length: 15 amino acids. CDR3: CASSPNSRGQETQYF. As DNA, the CDR3 is TGTGCCAGCTCACCTAACTCGAGGGGGCAAGAGACCCAGTACTTC.

This clone was seen a few times. The chain joins TRBV18 to TRBJ1-5; weak D call: TRBD1 (5 bases). CDR3 length: 16 residues. V lost 5 bases to trimming and J lost 2 bases, with 16 bases between them. Germline-derived CDR1 and CDR2 are KGHSH and LQKENI. CDR3: CASSKLGPKGNQPQHF. As DNA, the CDR3 is TGTGCCAGCTCAAAACTGGGACCCAAGGGCAATCAGCCCCAGCATTTT.

This rearrangement joins TRBV7-8 to TRBJ2-3; D tentatively reads TRBD1 or TRBD2 (6 bases each). V was pared by 3 bases and J by 0 bases, with 22 bases between. This CDR3 is 19 amino acids long. Germline V gene lookup returns CDR1 SGHVS and CDR2 FQNEAQ. DNA for the CDR3: TGTGCCAGCAGCTTTCGGGGGCGCACCCCCTCGTTTAGCACAGATACGCAGTATTTT. Protein: CASSFRGRTPSFSTDTQYF.

J is TRBJ1-2 and V is TRBV2; D may be TRBD1 (5 bases). Germline-derived CDR1 and CDR2 are SNHLY and FYNNEI. This CDR3 has 13 residues. With 11 bases removed from V and 3 bases from J, the gap between germline ends came to 16 bases. CDR3 sequence (DNA): TGTGCCGGGGCAACGGATTTGGACTATGGCTACACCTTC. Translated, it gives CAGATDLDYGYTF.